Below, one T cell receptor (beta chain) is given with its context. The antigen it recognizes is unknown. Base qualities are not provided; no much larger clone lies one nucleotide away. The sample is drawn from a study of control samples from healthy donors and cancer patients (dated by TCRdb to about 2020). Libraries were prepared through the immunoSEQ multiplex PCR assay. The table was pulled from immuneACCESS by TCRdb, which kept in-frame rearrangements only. Such tables lose some clones; where checked, under half of the loss comes from unresolved V genes, and the rest has no known cause. The sample yields 50,000 or so clones; approximately 91% were counted once. In total, the top ten clones hold roughly 3.8% of the sample. The CDR3, from cysteine to phenylalanine, totals 14 residues. The entry retains the CDR3 DNA only, 42 bases that are in frame from base 1. Here V drops 9 bases and J drops 3 bases, and the junction holds 8 bases not matched to any gene. Via the germline V gene (reference sequence), CDR1 is LNHDA and CDR2 SQIVND.

This receptor chain uses TRBV19 and TRBJ1-3; 7 of the junction bases match TRBD1. Sequencing was carried out using blood. This TCR was sampled from a man between 45 and 60 years old in good health. The DNA reads TGTGCCAGCCGGGAGGGGGCGGGTGGAAACACCATATATTTT. The encoded protein is CASREGAGGNTIYF.